The present entry profiles one TCR beta chain with its context. What it recognizes is unknown. The data belong to a study of response to subunit inactivated influenza vaccine. Regarding the study as a whole: Each seasonal flu vaccination may recruit only limited new T cells, authors suggested.

TCRdb re-derived calls from the RT-PCR reads in MiXCR, one entry per CDR3 protein. The repertoire holds under 850,000 distinct CDR3 sequences, with approximately 17% as singletons. Germline V gives CDR1 SGHDT, CDR2 YYEEEE. This CDR3 is 15 amino acids long. V dropped 2 bases and J dropped 2; count of bases not matched to a gene: 4. This clonotype originated in a middle-aged man who received an inactivated influenza vaccine. The chain joins TRBV5-6 to TRBJ2-3, with TRBD1 matching 8 bases. Material: PBMCs from blood, obtained roughly 5 days after vaccination. The CDR3 nucleotides read TGTGCCAGCAGCTTCTTGGGACAGGCCACAGATACGCAGTATTTT. Translation gives CASSFLGQATDTQYF. Combining the CDR3 with reference TRBV5-6 and TRBJ2-3 gives the whole variable domain DAGVTQSPTHLIKTRGQQVTLRCSPKSGHDTVSWYQQALGQGPQFIFQYYEEEERQRGNFPDRFSGHQFPNYSSELNVNALLLGDSALYLCASSFLGQATDTQYFGPGTRLTVL.